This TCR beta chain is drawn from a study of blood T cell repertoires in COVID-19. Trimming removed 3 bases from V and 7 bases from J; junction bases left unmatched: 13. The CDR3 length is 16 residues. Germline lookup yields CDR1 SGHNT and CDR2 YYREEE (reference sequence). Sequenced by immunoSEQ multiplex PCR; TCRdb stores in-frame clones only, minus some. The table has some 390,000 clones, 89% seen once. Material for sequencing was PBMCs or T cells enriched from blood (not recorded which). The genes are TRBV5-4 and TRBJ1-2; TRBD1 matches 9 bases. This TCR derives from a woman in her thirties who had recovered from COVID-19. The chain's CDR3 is CASSSGTGRLVSGYTF. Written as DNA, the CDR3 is TGTGCCAGCAGCTCCGGGACAGGGCGGCTCGTAAGTGGCTACACCTTC.